The clone carrying this TCR beta chain was seen a few times. The data originate from a study of blood T cell repertoires in COVID-19. Sequencing was performed with immunoSEQ multiplex PCR; in TCRdb, only in-frame clones are kept and a portion is missing. The sample has around 140,000 clones; about three quarters are singletons. Looked up from germline, CDR1 is MNHNY and CDR2 is SVGAGI (reference sequence). Trimming removed 5 bases from V and 5 bases from J; junction bases left unmatched: 2. This CDR3 is 13 amino acids long. The chain carries TRBV6-6 and TRBJ2-2, with TRBD1 identical over 7 bases. The sequence was collected from a woman older than 75 with active or convalescent COVID-19. The specimen was peripheral blood. CDR3 in DNA: TGTGCCAGCAGTCAACAGGGGACCGGGGAGCTGTTTTTT. This gives the protein CASSQQGTGELFF.